One sample yielded the 8 T cell receptor beta chains listed below, sequenced in a study of OX40 agonist ivuxolimab in advanced cancers. Produced via immunoSEQ multiplex PCR; TCRdb's table is partial and in-frame only. Of around 80,000 clones listed, about four fifths are singletons. The starting material was CD4+ or CD8+ T cells sorted from blood, obtained in a trial of the OX40 agonist ivuxolimab. These receptors originate from an adult with an advanced solid tumor such as melanoma, head and neck, liver or kidney cancer.

This chain connects TRBV19 to TRBJ2-3; D possibly corresponds to TRBD2 (6 bases). Germline assignment: CDR1 LNHDA and CDR2 SQIVND (reference sequence). With 5 bases removed from V and 4 bases from J, the gap between germline ends came to 16 bases. The CDR3 length is 15 residues. For the CDR3, the DNA is TGTGCCAGTAGTTCCTCGGCGGGGTGGGCAGATACGCAGTATTTT. This encodes CASSSSAGWADTQYF.

This chain joins TRBV7-9 and TRBJ1-1; D is ambiguous. The germline V gene has CDR1 SEHNR and CDR2 FQNEAQ (reference sequence). This CDR3 has 13 amino acids. V was pared by 6 bases and J by 4 bases, with 12 bases between. The CDR3 protein is CASRLGQATEAFF. The CDR3 DNA follows: TGTGCCAGCAGGCTAGGGCAGGCCACTGAAGCTTTCTTT.

V gene TRBV10-3 combines with J gene TRBJ1-6; 9 bases match TRBD1. V lost 8 bases to trimming and J lost 12 bases; unmatched junction nucleotides: 8. This CDR3 is built from 13 residues. CDR1 and CDR2 (germline): ENHRY, SYGVKD. The CDR3: CAIGRQGDLPLHF. The CDR3 DNA reads TGTGCCATCGGGAGACAGGGGGATCTACCCCTCCACTTT.

This clone is a singleton in its sample. The genes are TRBV11-3 and TRBJ2-5; TRBD1 or TRBD2 may be the D gene (5 bases each). The CDR3 consists of 14 residues. CDR1 is SGHNT, CDR2 YENEEA, per germline. Trimming shortened V by 3 bases and J by 1 base, and 9 bases separated the two germline ends. The CDR3 loop reads CASSFYGAQETQYF. Here the CDR3 DNA reads TGTGCCAGCAGCTTTTACGGGGCCCAAGAGACCCAGTACTTC. The entire variable domain, with the rest obtained from reference TRBV11-3 and TRBJ2-5, is as follows: EAGVVQSPRYKIIEKKQPVAFWCNPISGHNTLYWYLQNLGQGPELLIRYENEEAVDDSQLPKDRFSAERLKGVDSTLKIQPAELGDSAVYLCASSFYGAQETQYFGPGTRLLVL.

The gene calls are TRBV18 and TRBJ1-1, with unresolved D. Germline V CDR1 and CDR2: KGHSH, LQKENI. The ends were cut back, 6 bases at V and 6 bases at J, with 20 bases in the middle. The CDR3 is 15 residues long. The CDR3 region has the DNA TGTGCCAGCTCCCCGCCGGGCGGTCTGATTGCTGAAGCTTTCTTT. Translated, it gives CASSPPGGLIAEAFF.

V is TRBV7-8 and J is TRBJ1-1; D gene unclear. The CDR3 runs 16 residues. The V and J ends lost 0 bases and 6 bases respectively, with 17 bases between them. Looked up from germline, CDR1 is SGHVS and CDR2 is FQNEAQ. The CDR3 region has the DNA TGTGCCAGCAGCTTAGCGCTTGCCCAACAAGGCCCTGAAGCTTTCTTT. As protein: CASSLALAQQGPEAFF.

This clone was recorded only once. V usage is TRBV28 and J usage is TRBJ1-5; TRBD1 matches at 11 bases. J lost 7 bases, V lost 11 bases, and 4 bases had no gene match. The germline CDR1 and CDR2 sequences are MDHEN and SYDVKM. The CDR3 is 12 amino acids. The CDR3 nucleotides are TGTGCCGGACAGGGGGCAAAACAGCCCCAGCATTTT. Amino acids: CAGQGAKQPQHF.

The J gene is TRBJ1-2, the V gene TRBV7-8; D unresolved. The CDR3 length is 11 residues. V shed 4 bases and J shed 7 bases, with 7 bases lying between them. Germline CDR1 SGHVS, CDR2 FQNEAQ. CDR3 amino acids: CASSSVGGYTF. CDR3 coding DNA: TGTGCCAGCAGCTCAGTGGGTGGCTACACCTTC.